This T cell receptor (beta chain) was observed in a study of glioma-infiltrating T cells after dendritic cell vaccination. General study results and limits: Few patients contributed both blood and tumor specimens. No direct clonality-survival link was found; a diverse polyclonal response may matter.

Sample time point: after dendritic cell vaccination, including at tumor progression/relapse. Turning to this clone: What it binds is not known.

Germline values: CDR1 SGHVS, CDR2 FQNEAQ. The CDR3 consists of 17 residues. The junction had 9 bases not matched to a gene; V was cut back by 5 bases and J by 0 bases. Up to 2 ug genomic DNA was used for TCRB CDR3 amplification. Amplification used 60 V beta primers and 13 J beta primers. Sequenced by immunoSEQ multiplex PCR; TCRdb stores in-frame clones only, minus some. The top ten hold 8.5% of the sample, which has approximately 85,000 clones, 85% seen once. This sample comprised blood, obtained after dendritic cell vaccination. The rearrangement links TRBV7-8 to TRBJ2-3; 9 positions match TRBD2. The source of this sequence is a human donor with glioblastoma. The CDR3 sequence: CASSPRGLASSTDTQYF. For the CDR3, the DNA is TGTGCCAGCAGCCCCCGCGGACTAGCGTCTAGCACAGATACGCAGTATTTT.